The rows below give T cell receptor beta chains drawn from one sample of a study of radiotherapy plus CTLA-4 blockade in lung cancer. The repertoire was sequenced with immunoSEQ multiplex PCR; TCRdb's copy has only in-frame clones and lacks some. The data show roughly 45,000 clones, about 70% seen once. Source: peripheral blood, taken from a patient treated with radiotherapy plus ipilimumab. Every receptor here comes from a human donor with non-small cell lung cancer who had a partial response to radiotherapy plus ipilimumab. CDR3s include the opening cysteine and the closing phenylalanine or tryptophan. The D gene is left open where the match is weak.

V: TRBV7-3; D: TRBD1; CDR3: CASSFGQGRSETQYF
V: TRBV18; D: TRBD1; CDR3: CASSQRTGGAEKLFF
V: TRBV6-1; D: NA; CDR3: CASREGYMNTEAFF
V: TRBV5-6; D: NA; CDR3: CASSLEGEGQETQYF
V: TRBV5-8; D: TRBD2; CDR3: CASSPGLAGGFGSYEQYF
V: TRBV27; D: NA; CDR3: CASRIGPLPPYEQYF
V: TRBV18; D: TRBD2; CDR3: CASSPTSGRGKNIQYF
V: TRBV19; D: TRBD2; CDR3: CASSITFGPSGRNTDTQYF
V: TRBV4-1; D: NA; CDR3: CASSQDIGVRARMNTEAFF
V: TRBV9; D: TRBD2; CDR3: CASSTPLVAGGYEQFF
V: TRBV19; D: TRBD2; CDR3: CASSPGLSGVYNEQFF
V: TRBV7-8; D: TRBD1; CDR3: CASSLVGGTGKTQYF
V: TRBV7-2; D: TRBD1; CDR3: CASSSDRGSPLHF
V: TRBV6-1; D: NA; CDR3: CASGVQGKVGYTF
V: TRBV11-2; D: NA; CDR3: CASSYSYEQYF
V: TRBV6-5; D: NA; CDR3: CASRTITGLDEQYF
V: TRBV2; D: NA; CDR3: CASAQVEGGYSNQPQHF
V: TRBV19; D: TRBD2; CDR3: CASSPSGGGAQYF
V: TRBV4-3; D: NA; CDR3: CASSRARGYEQYF
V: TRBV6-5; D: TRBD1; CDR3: CASNTPGQVHEQYF
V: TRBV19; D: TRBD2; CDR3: CASSPSPSGGLEQFF
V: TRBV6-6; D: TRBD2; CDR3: CASGLAGKEQFF
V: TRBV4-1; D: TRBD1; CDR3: CASSLGQGGDTEAFF
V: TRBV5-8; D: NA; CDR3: CASSLASYGAFF
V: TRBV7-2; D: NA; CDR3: CASKPGTSRSYEQYF
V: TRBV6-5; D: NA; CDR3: CASSPLRGVNTEAFF
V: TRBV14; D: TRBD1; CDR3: CASSQQGAPNTEAFF
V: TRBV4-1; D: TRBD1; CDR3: CASSQEGGRGTDTQYF
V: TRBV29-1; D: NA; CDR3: CSVASDSLEKLFF